Listed below are T cell receptor beta chains from one sample, sequenced in a study of regulatory T cells in long-lasting Graves disease. From the multiplex PCR reads, TCRdb called clonotypes with MiXCR, one entry per CDR3 protein. The sample holds around 400,000 distinct CDR3 sequences, about 15% seen once. These data also featured in a second study, about T cells in Graves' hyperthyroidism and ophthalmopathy.

Sequencing used peripheral blood mononuclear cells (PBMCs), obtained at new diagnosis, from a patient treated with antithyroid drugs. These receptors all come from a woman aged 40 to 50 with Graves disease. Both conserved end residues are part of each CDR3. D genes are given only for firm matches. Some rows mark clone size as missing; the rest say once, few, many or name a class of expanded clone.

size,D,V,J,CDR3,DNA
many,TRBD1,TRBV29-1,TRBJ2-3,CSVAARGLTDTQYF,TGCAGCGTGGCCGCGAGGGGGCTCACAGATACGCAGTATTTT
few,TRBD2,TRBV2,TRBJ2-7,CASSDGGSGSSYEQYF,TGTGCCAGCAGTGACGGGGGTAGCGGGAGCTCCTACGAGCAGTACTTC
many,-,TRBV16,TRBJ2-7,CASSQRGYEQYF,TGTGCCAGCAGCCAGAGGGGCTACGAGCAGTACTTC
-,-,TRBV29-1,TRBJ1-2,CSVGGQLHGYTF,TGCAGCGTGGGGGGACAATTACATGGCTACACCTTC
-,TRBD1,TRBV7-6,TRBJ2-7,CASSPWTGVGNLDEQYF,TGTGCCAGCAGCCCTTGGACAGGGGTCGGTAATTTGGACGAGCAGTACTTC
many,-,TRBV28,TRBJ2-7,CASRSNYEQYF,TGTGCCAGCAGGTCCAACTACGAGCAGTACTTC
many,-,TRBV9,TRBJ2-7,CASSVGSFSYEQYF,TGTGCCAGCAGCGTGGGGTCCTTCTCCTACGAGCAGTACTTC
many,-,TRBV27,TRBJ2-7,CASSLSAGATYEQYF,TGTGCCAGCAGTTTATCGGCTGGGGCAACCTACGAGCAGTACTTC
few,-,TRBV14,TRBJ2-1,CASSQAGAGYNEQFF,TGTGCCAGCAGCCAAGCGGGGGCTGGTTACAATGAGCAGTTCTTC
few,TRBD1,TRBV5-4,TRBJ1-6,CASSLTTGGAGYNSPLHF,TGTGCCAGCAGCCTGACCACAGGGGGCGCAGGGTATAATTCACCCCTCCACTTT
few,-,TRBV5-6,TRBJ2-3,CASSYVPSTDTQYF,TGTGCCAGCAGCTACGTACCTAGCACAGATACGCAGTATTTT
-,TRBD2,TRBV10-3,TRBJ2-7,CAISDFSGTSSYEQYF,TGTGCCATCAGCGACTTTAGCGGGACTAGCTCCTACGAGCAGTACTTC